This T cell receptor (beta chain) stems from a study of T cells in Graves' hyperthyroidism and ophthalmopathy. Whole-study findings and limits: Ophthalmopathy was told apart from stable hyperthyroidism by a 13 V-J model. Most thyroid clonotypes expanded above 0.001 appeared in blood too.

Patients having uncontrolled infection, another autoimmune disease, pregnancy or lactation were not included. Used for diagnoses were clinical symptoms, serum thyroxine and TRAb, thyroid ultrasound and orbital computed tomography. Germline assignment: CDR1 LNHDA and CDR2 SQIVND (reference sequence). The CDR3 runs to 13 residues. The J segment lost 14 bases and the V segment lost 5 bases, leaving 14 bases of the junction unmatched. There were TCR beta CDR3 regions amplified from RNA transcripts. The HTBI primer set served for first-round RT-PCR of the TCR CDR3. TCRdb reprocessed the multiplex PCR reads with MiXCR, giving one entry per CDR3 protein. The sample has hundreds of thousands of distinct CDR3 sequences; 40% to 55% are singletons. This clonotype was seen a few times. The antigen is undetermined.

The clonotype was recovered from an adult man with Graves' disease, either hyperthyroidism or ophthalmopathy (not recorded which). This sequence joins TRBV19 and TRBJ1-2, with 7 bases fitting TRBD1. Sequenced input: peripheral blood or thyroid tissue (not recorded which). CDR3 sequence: CASSPVGQPLYTF. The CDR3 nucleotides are TGTGCCAGTAGTCCCGTGGGACAGCCGTTGTATACCTTC.